This T cell receptor (beta chain) comes out of a study of cytomegalovirus exposure and HLA in healthy donors. Whole-study findings and limits: Among immune exposure information, only CMV serostatus was available. On later analysis, the bulk of CMV-associated TCR beta chains appeared to be HLA-restricted.

There are a few counts of this clone. Its antigen is unidentified. Primers included in the PCR were 60 Vbeta and 13 Jbeta primers. Authors' methods: In a later analysis, some 80 million unique TCR beta chains included roughly 11 million shared by two or more donors. TCRdb keeps only in-frame clones here, not all; method: immunoSEQ multiplex PCR. The V and J calls and clone size were taken over from that table, and D and trimming were inferred from the DNA. The table includes about 200,000 clones, approximately 79% detected once. The length of the CDR3 is 14 residues. Germline V gene lookup returns CDR1 SGHTA and CDR2 FQGNSA. The V and J ends lost 8 bases and 5 bases, in that order; junction bases with no gene match: 6.

The chain carries TRBV7-2 and TRBJ2-1; TRBD1 matches 10 bases. The clonotype comes from a man aged 50-59 years in good health and CMV-seronegative. Sequencing input: PBMCs. Here the CDR3 reads CASARQGADNEQFF. Written as DNA, the CDR3 is TGTGCCAGCGCGAGACAGGGGGCCGACAATGAGCAGTTCTTC. Filled out from reference TRBV7-2 and TRBJ2-1, the complete variable domain reads GAGVSQSPSNKVTEKGKDVELRCDPISGHTALYWYRQSLGQGLEFLIYFQGNSAPDKSGLPSDRFSAERTGGSVSTLTIQRTQQEDSAVYLCASARQGADNEQFFGPGTRLTVL.